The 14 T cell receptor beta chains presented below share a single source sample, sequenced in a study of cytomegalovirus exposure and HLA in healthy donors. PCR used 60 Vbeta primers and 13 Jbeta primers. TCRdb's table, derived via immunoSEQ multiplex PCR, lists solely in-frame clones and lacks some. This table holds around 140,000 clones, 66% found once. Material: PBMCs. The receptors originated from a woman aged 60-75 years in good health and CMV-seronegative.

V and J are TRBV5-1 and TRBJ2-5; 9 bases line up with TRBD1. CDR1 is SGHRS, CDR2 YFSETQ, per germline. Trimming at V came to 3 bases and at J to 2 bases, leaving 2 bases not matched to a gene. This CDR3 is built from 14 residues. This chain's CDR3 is CASSSTGGQETQYF. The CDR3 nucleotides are TGCGCCAGCAGCTCGACAGGGGGGCAAGAGACCCAGTACTTC.

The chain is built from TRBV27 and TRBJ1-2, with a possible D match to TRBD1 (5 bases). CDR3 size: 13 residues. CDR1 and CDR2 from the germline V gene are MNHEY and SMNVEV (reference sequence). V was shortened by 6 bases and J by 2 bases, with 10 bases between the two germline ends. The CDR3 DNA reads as TGTGCCAGCAGGGGGGGAGGGAACTATGGCTACACCTTC. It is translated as CASRGGGNYGYTF.

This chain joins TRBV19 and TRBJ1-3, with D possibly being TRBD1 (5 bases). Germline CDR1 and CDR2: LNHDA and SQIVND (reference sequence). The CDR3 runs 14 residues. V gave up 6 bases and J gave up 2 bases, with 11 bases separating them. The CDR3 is CASSPQVAGNTIYF. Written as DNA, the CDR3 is TGTGCCAGTAGCCCACAGGTCGCTGGAAACACCATATATTTT. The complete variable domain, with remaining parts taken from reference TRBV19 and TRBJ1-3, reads DGGITQSPKYLFRKEGQNVTLSCEQNLNHDAMYWYRQDPGQGLRLIYYSQIVNDFQKGDIAEGYSVSREKKESFPLTVTSAQKNPTAFYLCASSPQVAGNTIYFGEGSWLTVV.

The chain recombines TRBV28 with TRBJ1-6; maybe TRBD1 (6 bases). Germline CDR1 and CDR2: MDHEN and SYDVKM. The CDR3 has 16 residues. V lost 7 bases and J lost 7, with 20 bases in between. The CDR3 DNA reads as TGTGCCAGCACCAAAGGGGTGGGGGCCCGAAATTCACCCCTCCACTTT. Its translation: CASTKGVGARNSPLHF.

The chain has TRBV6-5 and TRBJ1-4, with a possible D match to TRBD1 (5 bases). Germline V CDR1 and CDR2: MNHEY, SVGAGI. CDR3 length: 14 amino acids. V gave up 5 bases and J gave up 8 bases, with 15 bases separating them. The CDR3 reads CASSRQTRGEKLFF. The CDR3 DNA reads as TGTGCCAGCAGTAGACAGACCCGGGGGGAAAAACTGTTTTTT.

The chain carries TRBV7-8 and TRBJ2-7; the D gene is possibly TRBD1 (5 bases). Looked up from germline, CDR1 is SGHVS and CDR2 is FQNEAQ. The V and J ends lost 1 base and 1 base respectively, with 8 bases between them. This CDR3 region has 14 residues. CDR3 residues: CASSLGRASYEQYF. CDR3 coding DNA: TGTGCCAGCAGCTTAGGCAGGGCTTCCTACGAGCAGTACTTC.

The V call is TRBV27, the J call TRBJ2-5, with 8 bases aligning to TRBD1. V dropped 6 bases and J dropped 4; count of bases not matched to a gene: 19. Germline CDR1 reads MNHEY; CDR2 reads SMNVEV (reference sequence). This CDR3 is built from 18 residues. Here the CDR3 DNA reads TGTGCCAGCAGGGGACCCCAACGGACAGGGAGCTCAAGAGAGACCCAGTACTTC. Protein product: CASRGPQRTGSSRETQYF.

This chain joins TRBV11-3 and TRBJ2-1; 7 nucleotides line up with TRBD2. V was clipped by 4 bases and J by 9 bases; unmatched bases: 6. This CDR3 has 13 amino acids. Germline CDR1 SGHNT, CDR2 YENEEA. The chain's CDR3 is CASSSSREGEQFF. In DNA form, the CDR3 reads TGTGCCAGCAGCTCCTCCAGGGAGGGTGAGCAGTTCTTC.

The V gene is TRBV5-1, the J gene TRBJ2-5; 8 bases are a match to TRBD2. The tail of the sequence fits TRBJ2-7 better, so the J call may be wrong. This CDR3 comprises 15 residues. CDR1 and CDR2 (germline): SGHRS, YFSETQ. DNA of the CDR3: TGCGCCAGCAGCTTGGTAGCGGGAAGCTCCTACGAGCAGTACTTC. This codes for CASSLVAGSSYEQYF.

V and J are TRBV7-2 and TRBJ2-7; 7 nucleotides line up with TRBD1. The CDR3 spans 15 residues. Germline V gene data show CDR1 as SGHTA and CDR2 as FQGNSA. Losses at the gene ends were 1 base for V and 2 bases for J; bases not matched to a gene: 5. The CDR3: CASSLVSGQTYEQYF. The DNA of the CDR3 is TGTGCCAGCAGCTTAGTTTCGGGACAGACCTACGAGCAGTACTTC.

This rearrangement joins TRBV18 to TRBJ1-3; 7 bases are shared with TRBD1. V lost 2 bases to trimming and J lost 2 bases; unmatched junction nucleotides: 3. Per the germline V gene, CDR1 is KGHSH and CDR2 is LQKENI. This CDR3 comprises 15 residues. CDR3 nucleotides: TGTGCCAGCTCACCAGACAGGGTGCCTGGAAACACCATATATTTT. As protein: CASSPDRVPGNTIYF.

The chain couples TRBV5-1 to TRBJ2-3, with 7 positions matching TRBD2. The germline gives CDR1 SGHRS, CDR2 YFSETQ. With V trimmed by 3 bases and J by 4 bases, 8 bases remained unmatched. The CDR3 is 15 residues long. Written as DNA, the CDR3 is TGCGCCAGCAGCTCCGGGGGGTGGGGTTCAGATACGCAGTATTTT. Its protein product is CASSSGGWGSDTQYF.

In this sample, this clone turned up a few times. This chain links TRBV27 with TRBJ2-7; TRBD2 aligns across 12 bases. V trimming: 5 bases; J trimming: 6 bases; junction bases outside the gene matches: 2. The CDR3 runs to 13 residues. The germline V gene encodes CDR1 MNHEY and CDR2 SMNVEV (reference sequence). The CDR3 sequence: CASSLAGGAEQYF. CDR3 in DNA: TGTGCCAGCAGTCTAGCGGGAGGGGCCGAGCAGTACTTC.

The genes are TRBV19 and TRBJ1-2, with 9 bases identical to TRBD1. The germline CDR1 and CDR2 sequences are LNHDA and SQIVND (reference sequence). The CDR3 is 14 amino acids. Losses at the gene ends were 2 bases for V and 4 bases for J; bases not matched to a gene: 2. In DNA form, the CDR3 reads TGTGCCAGTAGTATACGGGACAGGGTCTATGGCTACACCTTC. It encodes CASSIRDRVYGYTF. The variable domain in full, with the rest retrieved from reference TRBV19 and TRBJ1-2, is DGGITQSPKYLFRKEGQNVTLSCEQNLNHDAMYWYRQDPGQGLRLIYYSQIVNDFQKGDIAEGYSVSREKKESFPLTVTSAQKNPTAFYLCASSIRDRVYGYTFGSGTRLTVV.